A selection of T cell receptor beta chains follows, all from one sample in a study of T cells in Graves' hyperthyroidism and ophthalmopathy. One entry per CDR3 protein results from TCRdb running MiXCR on the multiplex PCR reads. The sample holds about 720,000 distinct CDR3 sequences, roughly a sixth seen once. The sample comprised blood. The receptors originated from a woman between 50 and 59 years old with Graves' hyperthyroidism that later progressed to Graves' ophthalmopathy. The CDR3 runs from the conserved cysteine through the conserved F or W. Each record gives: J gene, D gene, clone size, V gene, CDR3 protein, CDR3 DNA. The D gene is left open where the match is weak. Size is omitted from some rows. Given values are once, few, many or a class for expanded clones.

J: TRBJ1-1; D: -; size: -; V: TRBV4-1; CDR3: CASSQEGQEGTEAFF; DNA: TGCGCCAGCAGCCAAGAGGGTCAGGAAGGTACTGAAGCTTTCTTT
J: TRBJ2-3; D: -; size: -; V: TRBV6-2/TRBV6-3; CDR3: CASSYRRGDLSTDTQYF; DNA: TGTGCCAGCAGTTATCGGCGGGGCGACCTTAGCACAGATACGCAGTATTTT
J: TRBJ2-5; D: TRBD1; size: -; V: TRBV6-5; CDR3: CASSYSYRGRETQYF; DNA: TGTGCCAGCAGTTACTCCTACAGGGGAAGGGAGACCCAGTACTTC
J: TRBJ1-6; D: -; size: few; V: TRBV9; CDR3: CASSDRDYNSPLHF; DNA: TGTGCCAGCAGCGACCGGGACTATAATTCACCCCTCCACTTT
J: TRBJ2-5; D: TRBD2; size: few; V: TRBV4-1; CDR3: CASSPLAGVQETQYF; DNA: TGCGCCAGCAGCCCCCTAGCGGGGGTGCAGGAGACCCAGTACTTC
J: TRBJ2-1; D: TRBD2; size: -; V: TRBV18; CDR3: CASSGLGGEEQFF; DNA: TGTGCCAGCTCTGGACTAGGAGGAGAAGAGCAGTTCTTC
J: TRBJ2-6; D: -; size: -; V: TRBV6-1; CDR3: CASSERMGEAGANVLTF; DNA: TGTGCCAGCAGTGAAAGAATGGGGGAAGCTGGGGCCAACGTCCTGACTTTC
J: TRBJ1-6; D: TRBD1; size: many; V: TRBV2; CDR3: CAGIRDRGSPLHF; DNA: TGTGCCGGCATCCGGGACAGGGGATCACCCCTCCACTTT
J: TRBJ2-7; D: TRBD1; size: few; V: TRBV18; CDR3: CASSPRGAGGAGEQYF; DNA: TGTGCCAGCTCACCACGGGGAGCAGGGGGCGCGGGCGAGCAGTACTTC
J: TRBJ1-6; D: TRBD1; size: few; V: TRBV3-1; CDR3: CASSQEGQGVSNSPLHF; DNA: TGTGCCAGCAGCCAAGAGGGACAGGGGGTGTCTAATTCACCCCTCCACTTT
J: TRBJ1-6; D: -; size: -; V: TRBV5-1; CDR3: CASSFEGGSPLHF; DNA: TGCGCCAGCAGCTTCGAGGGTGGTTCACCCCTCCACTTT
J: TRBJ1-1; D: -; size: few; V: TRBV5-8; CDR3: CASSLGGPGGNTEAFF; DNA: TGTGCCAGCAGCTTGGGTGGGCCAGGCGGCAACACTGAAGCTTTCTTT
J: TRBJ2-3; D: TRBD1; size: few; V: TRBV27; CDR3: CASSHPPGQVQDTQYF; DNA: TGTGCCAGCAGTCATCCACCGGGACAGGTTCAGGATACGCAGTATTTT
J: TRBJ1-6; D: -; size: many; V: TRBV2; CDR3: CASSEAGVHNSPLHF; DNA: TGTGCCAGCAGTGAGGCAGGGGTCCATAATTCACCCCTCCACTTT
J: TRBJ2-2; D: TRBD2; size: few; V: TRBV20-1; CDR3: CSARDWAGGDTGELFF; DNA: TGCAGTGCTAGAGATTGGGCGGGGGGCGACACCGGGGAGCTGTTTTTT
J: TRBJ2-1; D: TRBD2; size: many; V: TRBV7-6; CDR3: CASSLASGGAPEQFF; DNA: TGTGCCAGCAGCTTAGCTAGCGGGGGGGCACCTGAGCAGTTCTTC
J: TRBJ2-5; D: -; size: many; V: TRBV12-3/TRBV12-4; CDR3: CASMGGHHQETQYF; DNA: TGTGCCAGCATGGGGGGACATCACCAAGAGACCCAGTACTTC
J: TRBJ2-1; D: TRBD2; size: -; V: TRBV19; CDR3: CASSRLLAGNYNEQFF; DNA: TGTGCCAGTAGCCGGCTTCTAGCGGGGAACTACAATGAGCAGTTCTTC
J: TRBJ2-3; D: -; size: many; V: TRBV2; CDR3: CASSELSTDTQYF; DNA: TGTGCCAGCAGTGAATTGTCCACAGATACGCAGTATTTT
J: TRBJ1-5; D: TRBD1; size: many; V: TRBV7-2; CDR3: CASSFSGGINQPQHF; DNA: TGTGCCAGCAGCTTCTCAGGGGGTATCAATCAGCCCCAGCATTTT
J: TRBJ2-5; D: -; size: few; V: TRBV9; CDR3: CASSVGAANHQETQYF; DNA: TGTGCCAGCAGCGTAGGAGCGGCGAACCATCAAGAGACCCAGTACTTC
J: TRBJ2-2; D: -; size: many; V: TRBV12-3/TRBV12-4; CDR3: CASSPTPSNTGELFF; DNA: TGTGCCAGCAGCCCAACACCATCGAACACCGGGGAGCTGTTTTTT
J: TRBJ2-6; D: TRBD1; size: -; V: TRBV19; CDR3: CASSRGQDLLSGANVLTF; DNA: TGTGCCAGTAGTAGGGGACAGGACCTTCTCTCTGGGGCCAACGTCCTGACTTTC
J: TRBJ1-1; D: TRBD1; size: -; V: TRBV6-1; CDR3: CATTGQGHRAEAFF; DNA: TGTGCCACGACGGGACAGGGCCATCGCGCTGAAGCTTTCTTT
J: TRBJ1-2; D: -; size: -; V: TRBV11-2; CDR3: CASSQGAGSNYGYTF; DNA: TGTGCCAGCAGCCAGGGCGCCGGGTCTAACTATGGCTACACCTTC
J: TRBJ1-2; D: -; size: many; V: TRBV11-2; CDR3: CASSLVVRTGLRGYTF; DNA: TGTGCCAGCAGCTTAGTGGTTCGTACAGGGCTTCGAGGCTACACCTTC
J: TRBJ1-5; D: -; size: -; V: TRBV19; CDR3: CASSAPGRDQPQHF; DNA: TGTGCCAGTAGTGCCCCCGGGAGGGACCAGCCCCAGCATTTT
J: TRBJ2-1; D: -; size: -; V: TRBV7-2; CDR3: CASSLGRRYNEQFF; DNA: TGTGCCAGCAGCTTAGGCCGGAGGTACAATGAGCAGTTCTTC
J: TRBJ1-1; D: -; size: few; V: TRBV6-1; CDR3: CASSGPTEGLTEALF; DNA: TGTGCCAGCAGTGGCCCGACAGAGGGGCTAACTGAAGCTCTCTTT
J: TRBJ1-3; D: -; size: -; V: TRBV18; CDR3: CASSPGVGGSGNTIYF; DNA: TGTGCCAGCTCACCGGGAGTAGGTGGCTCTGGAAACACCATATATTTT
J: TRBJ2-1; D: TRBD1; size: -; V: TRBV3-1; CDR3: CASSGAGGRDNEQFF; DNA: TGCGCCAGCAGTGGGGCAGGGGGCCGGGACAATGAGCAGTTCTTC
J: TRBJ1-1; D: -; size: -; V: TRBV5-1; CDR3: CASSLGQLLNTEAFF; DNA: TGCGCCAGCAGCTTGGGACAGCTATTGAACACTGAAGCTTTCTTT
J: TRBJ1-1; D: -; size: -; V: TRBV6-2/TRBV6-3; CDR3: CASSFRQKNTGAFF; DNA: TGTGCCAGCAGTTTTAGACAAAAGAACACTGGAGCTTTCTTT
J: TRBJ2-1; D: TRBD1; size: -; V: TRBV7-9; CDR3: CASSGTVPGSYNEQFF; DNA: TGTGCCAGCAGCGGGACAGTACCCGGCTCCTACAATGAGCAGTTCTTC
J: TRBJ2-2; D: TRBD1; size: -; V: TRBV5-1; CDR3: CASSLATGGSTGELFF; DNA: TGCGCCAGCAGCTTGGCGACAGGGGGTAGCACCGGGGAGCTGTTTTTT
J: TRBJ1-1; D: -; size: many; V: TRBV12-3/TRBV12-4; CDR3: CASSLGWPNTEAFF; DNA: TGTGCCAGCAGTTTAGGATGGCCGAACACTGAAGCTTTCTTT
J: TRBJ1-1; D: TRBD1; size: many; V: TRBV18; CDR3: CASSPRDRVNTEAFF; DNA: TGTGCCAGCTCACCACGGGACAGGGTGAACACTGAAGCTTTCTTT
J: TRBJ1-5; D: -; size: few; V: TRBV10-3; CDR3: CAISSGQQSNQPQHF; DNA: TGTGCCATCAGCAGTGGACAGCAAAGCAATCAGCCCCAGCATTTT
J: TRBJ1-2; D: -; size: few; V: TRBV14; CDR3: CASSQGFGPDLRGYTF; DNA: TGTGCCAGCAGCCAAGGTTTCGGTCCCGACCTGCGTGGCTACACCTTC
J: TRBJ2-7; D: -; size: few; V: TRBV2; CDR3: CASSEWVIMGEQYF; DNA: TGTGCCAGCAGTGAATGGGTAATAATGGGCGAGCAGTACTTC
J: TRBJ2-2; D: -; size: -; V: TRBV3-1; CDR3: CASSQVGTGELLF; DNA: TGTGCCAGCAGCCAAGTCGGGACCGGGGAGCTGTTGTTT
J: TRBJ2-7; D: -; size: -; V: TRBV6-1; CDR3: CASSESAGNHEQYF; DNA: TGTGCCAGCAGTGAATCGGCAGGGAACCACGAGCAGTACTTC
J: TRBJ2-3; D: -; size: few; V: TRBV27; CDR3: CASSSPGRASTDTQYF; DNA: TGTGCCAGCAGCTCACCTGGGCGGGCTAGCACAGATACGCAGTATTTT
J: TRBJ1-1; D: -; size: -; V: TRBV27; CDR3: CASSLSMAQRANTEAFF; DNA: TGTGCCAGCAGTTTGTCAATGGCTCAACGTGCAAACACTGAAGCTTTCTTT
J: TRBJ2-3; D: TRBD2; size: -; V: TRBV19; CDR3: CASATGTTSTGTQYF; DNA: TGTGCCAGTGCCACCGGGACTACAAGCACAGGTACGCAGTATTTT
J: TRBJ2-7; D: -; size: -; V: TRBV6-2/TRBV6-3; CDR3: CASSYDGSYEQYF; DNA: TGTGCCAGCAGTTACGACGGGTCCTACGAGCAGTACTTC
J: TRBJ2-7; D: TRBD1; size: -; V: TRBV20-1; CDR3: CSAGVPTGSSYEQYF; DNA: TGCAGTGCTGGAGTTCCGACAGGGAGCTCCTACGAGCAGTACTTC
J: TRBJ2-7; D: -; size: many; V: TRBV12-3/TRBV12-4; CDR3: CASNEVGPYYEQYF; DNA: TGTGCCAGCAATGAGGTAGGGCCCTACTACGAGCAGTACTTC
J: TRBJ1-2; D: TRBD1; size: -; V: TRBV6-2/TRBV6-3; CDR3: CASSDRGEVYGYTF; DNA: TGTGCCAGCAGTGACAGGGGAGAGGTCTATGGCTACACCTTC
J: TRBJ2-1; D: TRBD2; size: -; V: TRBV4-1; CDR3: CASSQEAGGPGNEQFF; DNA: TGCGCCAGCAGCCAAGAGGCGGGGGGGCCGGGGAATGAGCAGTTCTTC
J: TRBJ2-2; D: TRBD2; size: few; V: TRBV7-6; CDR3: CASRGLAGESTGELFF; DNA: TGTGCCAGCCGGGGACTAGCGGGGGAGAGCACCGGGGAGCTGTTTTTT
J: TRBJ2-5; D: TRBD2; size: -; V: TRBV18; CDR3: CASSPGRAVETQYF; DNA: TGTGCCAGCTCACCCGGGAGGGCGGTGGAGACCCAGTACTTC
J: TRBJ1-2; D: -; size: few; V: TRBV6-1; CDR3: CASSEIFGYTTNYGYTF; DNA: TGTGCCAGCAGTGAAATTTTCGGATACACTACTAACTATGGCTACACCTTC